These 13 T cell receptor beta chains originate from one sample sequenced in a study of cytomegalovirus exposure and HLA in healthy donors. Use of 60 Vbeta and 13 Jbeta primers characterized the PCR. Here immunoSEQ multiplex PCR was the method, and the copy in TCRdb shows in-frame clones only, minus some. The table has 65,000 or so clones, 60% to 85% seen once. Material for sequencing was PBMCs. These receptors came from a woman aged 40 to 50 in good health and CMV-seropositive.

CDR3 in DNA: TGCGCCAGCAGCGGAAGCCTACTCGGGGGGGGGCGCGAGCAGTACTTC. This sequence encodes CASSGSLLGGGREQYF. J is TRBJ2-7 and V is TRBV5-1; TRBD2 aligns across 8 bases. The CDR3 covers 16 residues. The junction had 15 bases not matched to a gene; V was cut back by 4 bases and J by 6 bases. CDR1 SGHRS and CDR2 YFSETQ come from the germline V gene.

This clone has only a few counts. This chain uses TRBV9 with TRBJ2-3; 8 nucleotides agree with TRBD2. The CDR3 has 15 residues. The junction had 6 bases not matched to a gene; V was cut back by 0 bases and J by 6 bases. Germline V gene data show CDR1 as SGDLS and CDR2 as YYNGEE. The CDR3 is CASSVVGLEADTQYF. The CDR3 nucleotides read TGTGCCAGCAGCGTAGTGGGACTAGAGGCCGATACGCAGTATTTT.

The V gene is TRBV27, the J gene TRBJ1-1; D is unresolved. The CDR3 has 15 amino acids. The V gene's germline CDR1 is MNHEY and CDR2 SMNVEV (reference sequence). V gave up 5 bases and J gave up 3 bases, with 16 bases separating them. CDR3 in DNA: TGTGCCAGCAGTCTTACCCGCCCCGGAGACACTGAAGCTTTCTTT. As protein: CASSLTRPGDTEAFF.

This clone was found once. CDR3 sequence (DNA): TGTGCCAGCAGTGGGGGGGAAACTAGGTGGAACACTGAAGCTTTCTTT. Translation gives CASSGGETRWNTEAFF. The chain joins TRBV25-1 to TRBJ1-1, with D perhaps TRBD1 (5 bases). This CDR3 has 16 residues. V was cut by 4 bases and J by 1 base, with 16 bases left in between. The V gene's germline CDR1 is MGHDK and CDR2 SYGVNS.

V and J are TRBV9 and TRBJ1-1; no firm D call. V lost 0 bases, J lost 9 bases, and 6 bases lay in between. The V gene's germline CDR1 is SGDLS and CDR2 YYNGEE. This CDR3 contains 11 residues. CDR3 coding DNA: TGTGCCAGCAGCGTAGCGACTAAAGCTTTCTTT. Amino acid sequence: CASSVATKAFF.

This chain uses TRBV30 with TRBJ2-7; D remains unclear. The CDR3 contains 15 residues. The germline V gene has CDR1 GTSNPN and CDR2 SVGIG (reference sequence). V was cut by 4 bases and J by 2 bases, with 18 bases left in between. In DNA, the CDR3 is TGTGCCTGGACCCCTTTTGGCAGGCAAACCTACGAGCAGTACTTC. Its protein product is CAWTPFGRQTYEQYF.

There are a few counts of this clone. V gene TRBV5-1 combines with J gene TRBJ2-7; D is perhaps TRBD2 (5 bases). Trimming left V 0 bases short and J 3 bases short, with 10 bases between. Germline V gene sequence: CDR1 SGHRS, CDR2 YFSETQ. This CDR3 region has 14 residues. CDR3 DNA: TGCGCCAGCAGCTTGGCCACGGAGGTCTACGAGCAGTACTTC. This codes for CASSLATEVYEQYF. Drawing the rest from reference TRBV5-1 and TRBJ2-7, the complete variable domain is KAGVTQTPRYLIKTRGQQVTLSCSPISGHRSVSWYQQTPGQGLQFLFEYFSETQRNKGNFPGRFSGRQFSNSRSEMNVSTLELGDSALYLCASSLATEVYEQYFGPGTRLTVT.

The chain is built from TRBV15 and TRBJ1-4; D gene unclear. This CDR3 has 15 residues. Trimming took off 1 base at V and 3 bases at J, with 9 bases between the two ends. Looked up from germline, CDR1 is LNHNV and CDR2 is YYDKDF (reference sequence). In nucleotides, the CDR3 is TGTGCCACCAGCAGAGGGAGGGCGGCTAATGAAAAACTGTTTTTT. Protein sequence: CATSRGRAANEKLFF.

For this clone: The junction does not match germline at one end; this may be a read error. The chain recombines TRBV10-2 with TRBJ1-6; 8 bases align to TRBD1. The CDR3 extends over 19 amino acids. Germline values: CDR1 WSHSY, CDR2 SAAADI. The CDR3 bases are TGCGCCAGCAGTGAGCCGACAGGGGCCCTAGGGTCCTCTAATTCACCCCTCCACTTT. Translated, it gives CASSEPTGALGSSNSPLHF.

The table lists this clone with a few counts. This chain connects TRBV7-9 to TRBJ1-5, with D maybe TRBD1 (5 bases). From germline, CDR1 is SEHNR and CDR2 FQNEAQ (reference sequence). The CDR3 extends over 13 amino acids. Deletions cut 8 bases from V and 4 bases from J, with 12 bases between. CDR3 amino acids: CASGAFGNQPQHF. CDR3 sequence (DNA): TGTGCCAGCGGGGCTTTCGGGAATCAGCCCCAGCATTTT. Together with reference TRBV7-9 and TRBJ1-5, the CDR3 gives the full variable domain: DTGVSQNPRHKITKRGQNVTFRCDPISEHNRLYWYRQTLGQGPEFLTYFQNEAQLEKSRLLSDRFSAERPKGSFSTLEIQRTEQGDSAMYLCASGAFGNQPQHFGDGTRLSIL.

This clone came up a few times. The V call is TRBV5-1, the J call TRBJ2-7; 11 nucleotides align to TRBD2. CDR3 length equals 14 residues. Germline CDR1 SGHRS, CDR2 YFSETQ. With 3 bases clipped from V and 6 bases from J, the junction kept 5 bases outside the gene matches. This CDR3 is CASSSSGGQLEQYF. CDR3 sequence (DNA): TGCGCCAGCAGCTCTAGCGGGGGGCAACTCGAGCAGTACTTC.

The CDR3 loop reads CASSSQGVYGYTF. CDR3 in DNA: TGTGCCAGCAGCTCCCAAGGAGTATATGGCTACACCTTC. This chain joins TRBV7-9 and TRBJ1-2; D unclear. Germline CDR1 reads SEHNR; CDR2 reads FQNEAQ (reference sequence). V lost 4 bases to trimming and J lost 5 bases, with 11 bases between them. This CDR3 has 13 residues. Together with reference TRBV7-9 and TRBJ1-2, the CDR3 gives the full variable domain: DTGVSQNPRHKITKRGQNVTFRCDPISEHNRLYWYRQTLGQGPEFLTYFQNEAQLEKSRLLSDRFSAERPKGSFSTLEIQRTEQGDSAMYLCASSSQGVYGYTFGSGTRLTVV.

The chain employs TRBV7-2 and TRBJ2-7, with D perhaps TRBD1 (5 bases). The ends were cut back, 2 bases at V and 4 bases at J, with 15 bases in the middle. The CDR3 spans 15 residues. Germline assignment: CDR1 SGHTA and CDR2 FQGNSA. The CDR3 coding sequence is TGTGCCAGCAGCTTAAGTACAGGCCCTGGGTACGAGCAGTACTTC. This translates into CASSLSTGPGYEQYF. The whole variable domain, filled in from reference TRBV7-2 and TRBJ2-7, reads GAGVSQSPSNKVTEKGKDVELRCDPISGHTALYWYRQSLGQGLEFLIYFQGNSAPDKSGLPSDRFSAERTGGSVSTLTIQRTQQEDSAVYLCASSLSTGPGYEQYFGPGTRLTVT.